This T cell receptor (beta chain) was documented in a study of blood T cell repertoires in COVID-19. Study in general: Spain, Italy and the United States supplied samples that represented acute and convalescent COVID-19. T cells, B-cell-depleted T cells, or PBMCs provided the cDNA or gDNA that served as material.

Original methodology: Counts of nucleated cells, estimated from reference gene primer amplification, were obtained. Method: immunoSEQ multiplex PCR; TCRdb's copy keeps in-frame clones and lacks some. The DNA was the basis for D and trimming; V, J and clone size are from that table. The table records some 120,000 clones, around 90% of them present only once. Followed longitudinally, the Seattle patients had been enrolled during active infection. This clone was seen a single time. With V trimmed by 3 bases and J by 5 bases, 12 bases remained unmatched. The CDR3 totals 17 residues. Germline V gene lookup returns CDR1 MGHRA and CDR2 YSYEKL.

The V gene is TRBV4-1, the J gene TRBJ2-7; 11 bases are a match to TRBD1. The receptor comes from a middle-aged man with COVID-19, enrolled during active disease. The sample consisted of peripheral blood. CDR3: CASSQFLPGQGVNEQYF. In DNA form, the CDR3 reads TGCGCCAGCAGCCAGTTCTTACCGGGACAGGGGGTTAACGAGCAGTACTTC.